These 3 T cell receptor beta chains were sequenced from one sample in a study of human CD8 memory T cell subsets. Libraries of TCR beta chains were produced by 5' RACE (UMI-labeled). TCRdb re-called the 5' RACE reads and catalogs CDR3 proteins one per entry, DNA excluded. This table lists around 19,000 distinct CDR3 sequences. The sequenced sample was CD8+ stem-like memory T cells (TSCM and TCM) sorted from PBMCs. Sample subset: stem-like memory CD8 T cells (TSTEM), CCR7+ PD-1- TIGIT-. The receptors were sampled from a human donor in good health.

This chain's CDR3 is CASSYGPGTGELFF. V usage is TRBV6-5 and J usage is TRBJ2-2; checking the TCRdb D call of TRBD1 is not possible without DNA. CDR1 and CDR2 (germline): MNHEY, SVGAGI. The CDR3 runs 14 residues.

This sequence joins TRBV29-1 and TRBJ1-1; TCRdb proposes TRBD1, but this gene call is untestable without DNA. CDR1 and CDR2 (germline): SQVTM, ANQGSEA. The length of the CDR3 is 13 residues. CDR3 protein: CSVDRQGATEAFF.

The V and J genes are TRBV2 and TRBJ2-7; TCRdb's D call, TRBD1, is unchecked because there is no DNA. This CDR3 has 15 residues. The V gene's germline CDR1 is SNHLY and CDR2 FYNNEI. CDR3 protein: CASSEDPGYPYEQYF.